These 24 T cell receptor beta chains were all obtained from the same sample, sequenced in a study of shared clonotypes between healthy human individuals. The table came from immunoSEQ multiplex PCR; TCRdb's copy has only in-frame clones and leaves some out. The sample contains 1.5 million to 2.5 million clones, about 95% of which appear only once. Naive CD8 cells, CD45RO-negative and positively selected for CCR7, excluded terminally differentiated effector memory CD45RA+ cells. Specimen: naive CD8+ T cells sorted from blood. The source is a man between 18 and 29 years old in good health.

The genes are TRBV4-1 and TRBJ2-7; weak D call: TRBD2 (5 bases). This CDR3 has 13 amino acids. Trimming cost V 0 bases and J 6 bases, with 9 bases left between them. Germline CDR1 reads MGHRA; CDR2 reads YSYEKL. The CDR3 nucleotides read TGCGCCAGCAGCCAAGACCCTGGGAGCGAGCAGTACTTC. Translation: CASSQDPGSEQYF.

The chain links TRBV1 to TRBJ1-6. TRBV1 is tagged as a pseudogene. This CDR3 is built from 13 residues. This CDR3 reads CTSSQETNSPLHF. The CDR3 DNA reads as TGCACCAGCAGCCAAGAGACTAATTCACCCCTCCACTTT.

Here the CDR3 reads CASSLVGQGEQYF. CDR3 sequence (DNA): TGTGCCAGCAGCTTAGTTGGGCAGGGTGAGCAGTACTTC. V and J are TRBV7-8 and TRBJ2-7; D possibly corresponds to TRBD1 (5 bases). The CDR3 totals 13 residues. Trimming took 1 base from V and 7 from J, leaving 11 bases between them. CDR1 and CDR2 (germline): SGHVS, FQNEAQ.

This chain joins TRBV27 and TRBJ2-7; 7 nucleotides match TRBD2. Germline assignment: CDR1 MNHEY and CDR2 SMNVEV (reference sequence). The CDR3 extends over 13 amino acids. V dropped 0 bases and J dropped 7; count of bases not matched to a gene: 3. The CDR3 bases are TGTGCCAGCAGTTTATCGGGGGGGTGGGAGCAGTACTTC. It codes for CASSLSGGWEQYF.

The CDR3 region has the DNA TGCGCCAGCAGCTTGGCCCCCACGGTGGAAGAGACCCAGTACTTC. It is translated as CASSLAPTVEETQYF. This sequence joins TRBV5-1 and TRBJ2-5; D gene unclear. From germline, CDR1 is SGHRS and CDR2 YFSETQ. The CDR3 loop spans 15 amino acids. Trimming took 0 bases from V and 3 from J, leaving 12 bases between them.

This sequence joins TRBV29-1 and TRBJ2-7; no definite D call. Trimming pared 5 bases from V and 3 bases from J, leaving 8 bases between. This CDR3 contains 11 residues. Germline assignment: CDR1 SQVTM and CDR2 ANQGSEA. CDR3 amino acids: CSVHGDYEQYF. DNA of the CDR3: TGCAGCGTTCACGGTGACTACGAGCAGTACTTC.

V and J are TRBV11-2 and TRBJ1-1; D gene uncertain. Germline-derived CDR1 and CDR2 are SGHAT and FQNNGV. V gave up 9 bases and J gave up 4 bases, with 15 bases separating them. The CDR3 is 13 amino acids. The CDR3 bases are TGTGCCAGTTCTAGGGCCTCCAGCACTGAAGCTTTCTTT. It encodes CASSRASSTEAFF. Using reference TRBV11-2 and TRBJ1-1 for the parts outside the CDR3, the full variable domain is EAGVAQSPRYKIIEKRQSVAFWCNPISGHATLYWYQQILGQGPKLLIQFQNNGVVDDSQLPKDRFSAERLKGVDSTLKIQPAKLEDSAVYLCASSRASSTEAFFGQGTRLTVV.

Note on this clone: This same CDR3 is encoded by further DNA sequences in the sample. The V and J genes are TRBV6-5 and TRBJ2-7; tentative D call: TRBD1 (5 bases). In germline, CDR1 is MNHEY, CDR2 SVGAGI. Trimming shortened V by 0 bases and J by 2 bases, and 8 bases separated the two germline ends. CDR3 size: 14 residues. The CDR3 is CASSYSSQAYEQYF. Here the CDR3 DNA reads TGTGCCAGCAGTTACTCTTCACAGGCCTACGAGCAGTACTTC.

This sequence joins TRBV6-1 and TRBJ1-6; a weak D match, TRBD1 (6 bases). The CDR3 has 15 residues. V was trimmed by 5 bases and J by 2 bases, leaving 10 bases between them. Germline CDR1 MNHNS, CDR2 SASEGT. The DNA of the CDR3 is TGTGCCAGCAGTCTTTGGACAGCCTATAATTCACCCCTCCACTTT. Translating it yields CASSLWTAYNSPLHF.

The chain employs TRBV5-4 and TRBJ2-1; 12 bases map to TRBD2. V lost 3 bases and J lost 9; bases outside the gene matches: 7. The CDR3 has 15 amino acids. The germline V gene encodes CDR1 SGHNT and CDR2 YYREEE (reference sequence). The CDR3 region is CASSSSGGAAGEQFF. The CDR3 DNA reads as TGTGCCAGCAGCTCTAGCGGGGGGGCGGCAGGTGAGCAGTTCTTC.

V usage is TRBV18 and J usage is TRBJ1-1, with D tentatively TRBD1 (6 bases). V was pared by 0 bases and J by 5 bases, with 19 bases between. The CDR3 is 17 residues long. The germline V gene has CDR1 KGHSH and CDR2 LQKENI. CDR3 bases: TGTGCCAGCTCACCACCGCCTTACAGGGTAAAAGGAACTGAAGCTTTCTTT. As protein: CASSPPPYRVKGTEAFF.

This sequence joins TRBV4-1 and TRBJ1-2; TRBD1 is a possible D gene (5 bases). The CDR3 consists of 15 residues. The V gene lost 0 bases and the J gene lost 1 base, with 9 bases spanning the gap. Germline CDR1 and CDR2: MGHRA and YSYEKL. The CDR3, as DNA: TGCGCCAGCAGCCAAGAGGAGGGGAATAACTATGGCTACACCTTC. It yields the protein CASSQEEGNNYGYTF.

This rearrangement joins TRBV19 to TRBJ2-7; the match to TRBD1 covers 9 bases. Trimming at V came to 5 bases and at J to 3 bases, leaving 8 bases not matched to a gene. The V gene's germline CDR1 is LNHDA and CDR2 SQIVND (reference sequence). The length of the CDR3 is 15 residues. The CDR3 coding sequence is TGTGCCAGTAGTTCCGGGACAGGGTGGGTCTACGAGCAGTACTTC. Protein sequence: CASSSGTGWVYEQYF.

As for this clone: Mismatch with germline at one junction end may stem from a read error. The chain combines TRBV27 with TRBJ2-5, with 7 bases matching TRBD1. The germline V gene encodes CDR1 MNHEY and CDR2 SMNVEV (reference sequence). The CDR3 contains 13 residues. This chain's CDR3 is CASSPDREEAQYF. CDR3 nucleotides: TGTGCCAGCAGTCCCGACAGGGAAGAGGCCCAGTACTTC.

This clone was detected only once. Written as DNA, the CDR3 is TGTGCCAGCAGTCCCCCTTCAGGGTACGGCTACGAGCAGTACTTC. Amino acid sequence: CASSPPSGYGYEQYF. The V call is TRBV7-9, the J call TRBJ2-7; D is possibly TRBD1 (5 bases). Between the trimmed V and J ends, which lost 6 bases and 3 bases, there was a span of 18 bases. CDR1 is SEHNR and CDR2 is FQNEAQ in the germline V gene (reference sequence). The CDR3 consists of 15 residues.

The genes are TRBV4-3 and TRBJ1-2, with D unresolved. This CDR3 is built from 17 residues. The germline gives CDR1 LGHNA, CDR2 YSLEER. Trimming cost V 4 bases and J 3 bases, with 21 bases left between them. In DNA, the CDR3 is TGCGCCAGCAGCCCCGGTTCTAGGGTAAATCCCTACTATGGCTACACCTTC. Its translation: CASSPGSRVNPYYGYTF.

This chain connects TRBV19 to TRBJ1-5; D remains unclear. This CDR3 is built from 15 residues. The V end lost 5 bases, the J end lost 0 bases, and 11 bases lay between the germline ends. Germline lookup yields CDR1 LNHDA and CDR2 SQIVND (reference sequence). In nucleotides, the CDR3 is TGTGCCAGTAGTTCGTCGGACTATAGCAATCAGCCCCAGCATTTT. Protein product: CASSSSDYSNQPQHF.

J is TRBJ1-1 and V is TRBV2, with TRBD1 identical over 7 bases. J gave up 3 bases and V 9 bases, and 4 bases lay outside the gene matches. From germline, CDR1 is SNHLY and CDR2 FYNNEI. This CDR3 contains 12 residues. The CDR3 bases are TGTGCCAGAAGAACAGGGGACACTGAAGCTTTCTTT. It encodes CARRTGDTEAFF. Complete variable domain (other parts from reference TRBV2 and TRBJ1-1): EPEVTQTPSHQVTQMGQEVILRCVPISNHLYFYWYRQILGQKVEFLVSFYNNEISEKSEIFDDQFSVERPDGSNFTLKIRSTKLEDSAMYFCARRTGDTEAFFGQGTRLTVV.

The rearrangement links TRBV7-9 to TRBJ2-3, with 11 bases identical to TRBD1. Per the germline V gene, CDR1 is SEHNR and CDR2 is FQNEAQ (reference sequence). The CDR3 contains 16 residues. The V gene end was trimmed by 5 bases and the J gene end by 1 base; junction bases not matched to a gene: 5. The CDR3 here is CASSPQDRGRTDTQYF. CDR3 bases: TGTGCCAGCAGCCCTCAGGACAGGGGGCGCACAGATACGCAGTATTTT.

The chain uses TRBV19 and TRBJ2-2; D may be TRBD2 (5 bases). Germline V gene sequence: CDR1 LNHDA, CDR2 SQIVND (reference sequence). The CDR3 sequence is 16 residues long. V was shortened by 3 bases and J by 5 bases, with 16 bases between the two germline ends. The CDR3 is CASSIKAANPTGELFF. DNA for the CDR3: TGTGCCAGTAGTATTAAAGCGGCGAACCCTACCGGGGAGCTGTTTTTT.

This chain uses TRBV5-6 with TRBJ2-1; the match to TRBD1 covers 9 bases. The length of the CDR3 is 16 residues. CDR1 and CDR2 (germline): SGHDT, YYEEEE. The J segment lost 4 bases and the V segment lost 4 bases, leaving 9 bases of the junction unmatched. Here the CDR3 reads CASSPATGGGYNEQFF. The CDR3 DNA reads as TGTGCCAGCAGCCCAGCGACAGGGGGAGGGTACAATGAGCAGTTCTTC.

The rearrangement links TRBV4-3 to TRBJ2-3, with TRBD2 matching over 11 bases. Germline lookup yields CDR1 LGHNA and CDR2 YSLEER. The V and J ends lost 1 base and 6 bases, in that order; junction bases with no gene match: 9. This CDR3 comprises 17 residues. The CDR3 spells CASSQGLAGGPRDTQYF. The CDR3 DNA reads TGCGCCAGCAGCCAAGGATTAGCGGGAGGGCCGAGGGATACGCAGTATTTT.

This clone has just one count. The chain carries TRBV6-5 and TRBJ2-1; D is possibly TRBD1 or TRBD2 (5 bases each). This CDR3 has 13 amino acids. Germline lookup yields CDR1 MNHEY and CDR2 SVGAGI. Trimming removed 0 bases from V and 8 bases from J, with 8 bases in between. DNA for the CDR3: TGTGCCAGCAGTTACTCGATGGGGGATGAGCAGTTCTTC. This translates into CASSYSMGDEQFF.

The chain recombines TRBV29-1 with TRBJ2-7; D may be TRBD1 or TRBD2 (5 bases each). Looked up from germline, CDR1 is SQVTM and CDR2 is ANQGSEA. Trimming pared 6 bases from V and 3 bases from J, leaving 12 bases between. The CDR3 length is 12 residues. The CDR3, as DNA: TGCAGCGTACGGGGCTACGGCTACGAGCAGTACTTC. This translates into CSVRGYGYEQYF.